The clone carrying this TCR beta chain came up many times. This CDR3 is built from 14 residues. Germline V gives CDR1 SGHTA, CDR2 FQGNSA. The J segment lost 4 bases and the V segment lost 4 bases, leaving 4 bases of the junction unmatched. TCRdb called the RT-PCR reads again in MiXCR, with one record for every CDR3 protein. The repertoire holds approximately 720,000 distinct CDR3 sequences, with 13% to 15% as singletons. The receptor's source is a female donor in good health, serving as a healthy control. The chain has TRBV7-2 and TRBJ2-1; 7 nucleotides line up with TRBD2. The source material was memory CD4+ T cells from blood. The CDR3 sequence: CASSSDGRYNEQFF. The CDR3 nucleotides are TGTGCCAGCAGCTCCGACGGGAGGTACAATGAGCAGTTCTTC.